This T cell receptor (beta chain) came from a study of blood T cell repertoires in COVID-19. Trimming took off 4 bases at V and 1 base at J, with 6 bases between the two ends. Germline assignment: CDR1 KGHDR and CDR2 SFDVKD. This CDR3 comprises 13 residues. The table came from immunoSEQ multiplex PCR; TCRdb's copy has only in-frame clones and leaves some out. The sample consists of 250,000 to 400,000 clones, around 87% of them appearing once. This sequence originates from a woman aged 25 to 39 who had recovered from COVID-19. Sequencing input: PBMCs or T cells enriched from blood (not recorded which). This rearrangement joins TRBV24-1 to TRBJ1-2, with D possibly TRBD1 on 6 matching bases. The CDR3 DNA reads TGTGCCACCAGTGAGGACAGTAACTATGGCTACACCTTC. Translated: CATSEDSNYGYTF.